This is a list of T cell receptor beta chains from one sample in a study of cytomegalovirus exposure and HLA in healthy donors. Using immunoSEQ multiplex PCR, the repertoire was profiled, and TCRdb retains in-frame clones only, with some absent. Of 65,000 or so clones listed, over 50% are singletons. The specimen sequenced was PBMCs. Source of these receptors: a young man in good health and CMV-seronegative. Both conserved end residues are part of each CDR3.

V,J,length,CDR3
TRBV5-1,TRBJ1-1,15,CASSLGAGMNTEAFF
TRBV29-1,TRBJ2-7,13,CSVEVARAYEQYF
TRBV28,TRBJ1-5,15,CASRPDRVSNQPQHF
TRBV9,TRBJ1-2,15,CASSVGGGQGNGYTF
TRBV2,TRBJ2-2,16,CASGGLAETNTGELFF
TRBV2,TRBJ1-5,17,CASSEARDRVTNQPQHF
TRBV6-1,TRBJ2-7,12,CASRRGGYEQYF
TRBV7-2,TRBJ1-1,14,CASSLRDRNTEAFF
TRBV27,TRBJ2-5,13,CASSLSERETQYF
TRBV6-4,TRBJ2-3,14,CASSALQGADTQYF
TRBV18,TRBJ1-1,13,CASSPTSNTEAFF
TRBV7-7,TRBJ2-7,14,CASSFSDRGYEQYF
TRBV18,TRBJ1-4,13,CASSPQRGEKLFF
TRBV7-6,TRBJ2-1,12,CASTSGGREQFF
TRBV18,TRBJ2-5,14,CASSPGQVQETQYF
TRBV4-1,TRBJ1-2,16,CASSQVYGGTVYGYTF
TRBV11-3,TRBJ2-7,14,CATTERGSTYEQYF
TRBV6-1,TRBJ1-5,18,CASSEPPGWSRGRAPQHF
TRBV5-4,TRBJ1-2,14,CASSPGTGNYGYTF
TRBV6-5,TRBJ2-5,14,CASSYFGSLWTQYF
TRBV6-5,TRBJ2-7,14,CASSYSPKQGEQYF
TRBV5-1,TRBJ2-1,15,CASSVTGDSYNEQFF
TRBV14,TRBJ2-7,16,CASSQDPGQNRYEQYF
TRBV11-3,TRBJ2-7,15,CASSLVQGRSYEQYF
TRBV9,TRBJ2-1,18,CASSVGGGGQGKSNEQFF
TRBV18,TRBJ2-1,14,CASSPGRQVTEQFF
TRBV14,TRBJ2-3,13,CASSQEQTDTQYF
TRBV7-2,TRBJ2-5,17,CASSLARASGGPATQYF
TRBV6-4,TRBJ2-1,15,CASSEGLAGGDEQFF
TRBV7-2,TRBJ2-7,15,CASTRGGGELAEQYF
TRBV6-5,TRBJ2-3,14,CASSYSTGSGTQYF
TRBV11-2,TRBJ1-5,15,CASSLDRVGNQPQHF
TRBV28,TRBJ2-7,13,CASTTGQPYEQYF
TRBV5-8,TRBJ2-5,14,CASSSGTGEETQYF
TRBV19,TRBJ2-1,15,CASSIEASSYNEQFF
TRBV2,TRBJ2-3,19,CASSEGTSGGPASTDTQYF
TRBV14,TRBJ2-7,14,CASSQHAGPYEQYF
TRBV6-5,TRBJ1-2,14,CASRPAGANYGYTF
TRBV4-2,TRBJ2-1,14,CASSYGQGAWRQFF
TRBV6-1,TRBJ2-1,14,CASSRGLADNEQFF
TRBV9,TRBJ1-1,15,CASSVGEGWATEAFF
TRBV5-4,TRBJ2-7,14,CASSTDRGPYEQYF
TRBV5-6,TRBJ1-6,14,CASSLETGYSPLHF
TRBV7-2,TRBJ1-1,15,CASSLDNRGGTEAFF
TRBV4-1,TRBJ1-5,15,CASSQAPERNQPQHF
TRBV29-1,TRBJ1-4,14,CSVRHRGRDEKLFF
TRBV6-4,TRBJ2-3,13,CASSVSYTDTQYF
TRBV15,TRBJ2-7,13,CATSRPDSYEQYF
TRBV4-1,TRBJ2-3,16,CASSQITQGGTDTQYF
TRBV6-5,TRBJ1-3,14,CASRTTGDGNTIYF
TRBV6-5,TRBJ2-3,15,CASSTPETGTDTQYF
TRBV6-1,TRBJ2-1,14,CASRGTGYYNEQFF
TRBV6-6,TRBJ2-7,14,CASSRTTSSYEQYF
TRBV10-3,TRBJ1-2,13,CAISEDTLVGYTF
TRBV15,TRBJ1-2,14,CATSRDLDIYGYTF
TRBV10-3,TRBJ2-1,14,CAISGIAEDNEQFF
TRBV4-1,TRBJ2-7,15,CASSQSTDSSYEQYF
TRBV30,TRBJ2-1,13,CAWSAYRSTEQFF
TRBV4-2,TRBJ2-1,15,CASRLMGGSYNEQFF
TRBV19,TRBJ2-5,16,CASSPQLAGLAETQYF